A selection of T cell receptor beta chains follows, all from one sample in a study of cytomegalovirus exposure and HLA in healthy donors. The repertoire was sequenced with immunoSEQ multiplex PCR; TCRdb's copy has only in-frame clones and lacks some. Seen here are 90,000 to 120,000 clones, 73% observed once, and the top ten hold around 7.4%. Sequencing was done on a sample of PBMCs. These receptors came from a man aged 25 to 40 in good health and CMV-seronegative. Both conserved end residues are part of each CDR3. Fields, in order: V gene, J gene, clone size, CDR3 protein. Not all rows give a size; the values are once, few, many and, for expanded clones, a class.

v_call: TRBV29-1
j_call: TRBJ1-1
clone_size: NA
cdr3_aa: CSALGQLNTEAFF

v_call: TRBV7-9
j_call: TRBJ1-2
clone_size: NA
cdr3_aa: CASSLAGVLYGYTF

v_call: TRBV2
j_call: TRBJ2-7
clone_size: NA
cdr3_aa: CASRPGGAYEQYF

v_call: TRBV2
j_call: TRBJ2-5
clone_size: NA
cdr3_aa: CASSTDTPRETQYF

v_call: TRBV21-1
j_call: TRBJ2-6
clone_size: once
cdr3_aa: CASSKGDRGESGANVLTF

v_call: TRBV5-5
j_call: TRBJ2-3
clone_size: NA
cdr3_aa: CASSLRDWLTDTQYF

v_call: TRBV15
j_call: TRBJ2-6
clone_size: NA
cdr3_aa: CATSRAGSGANVLTF

v_call: TRBV28
j_call: TRBJ1-1
clone_size: NA
cdr3_aa: CASSTNRGSRTEAFF

v_call: TRBV27
j_call: TRBJ2-1
clone_size: NA
cdr3_aa: CASSLSMRTSGSPYNEQFF

v_call: TRBV7-2
j_call: TRBJ2-5
clone_size: NA
cdr3_aa: CASSVSGGGETQYF

v_call: TRBV5-4
j_call: TRBJ2-7
clone_size: NA
cdr3_aa: CASSLGGTGHHSEQYF

v_call: TRBV4-1
j_call: TRBJ2-1
clone_size: NA
cdr3_aa: CASSQSGLRGNEQFF

v_call: TRBV6-1
j_call: NA
clone_size: NA
cdr3_aa: CASSGGALYEQYF

v_call: TRBV4-1
j_call: TRBJ1-4
clone_size: few
cdr3_aa: CASSQARTGAGKLFF

v_call: TRBV5-1
j_call: TRBJ2-3
clone_size: few
cdr3_aa: CASSLVAGGRTDTQYF

v_call: TRBV5-1
j_call: TRBJ2-5
clone_size: NA
cdr3_aa: CASSSDRPYQETQYF

v_call: TRBV9
j_call: TRBJ2-5
clone_size: NA
cdr3_aa: CASSVAGGGRETQYF

v_call: TRBV30
j_call: TRBJ2-1
clone_size: NA
cdr3_aa: CAWRTSGEQFF

v_call: TRBV28
j_call: TRBJ2-7
clone_size: few
cdr3_aa: CASSFGGLDEQYF

v_call: TRBV19
j_call: TRBJ2-2
clone_size: NA
cdr3_aa: CASSIPGGAGELFF

v_call: TRBV6-1
j_call: TRBJ1-2
clone_size: many
cdr3_aa: CATSTGVSYTF

v_call: TRBV7-8
j_call: TRBJ2-1
clone_size: NA
cdr3_aa: CASRAGQSDNEQFF

v_call: TRBV5-1
j_call: TRBJ2-2
clone_size: NA
cdr3_aa: CASSLAGTTDTGELFF

v_call: TRBV10-2
j_call: TRBJ2-3
clone_size: NA
cdr3_aa: CASSDLRGAGTDTQYF

v_call: TRBV7-6
j_call: TRBJ2-7
clone_size: NA
cdr3_aa: CASSPDRGRYEQYF

v_call: TRBV2
j_call: TRBJ2-7
clone_size: NA
cdr3_aa: CASGRSYEQYF

v_call: TRBV5-1
j_call: TRBJ1-2
clone_size: NA
cdr3_aa: CASSLVSQTLYGYTF

v_call: TRBV29-1
j_call: TRBJ2-5
clone_size: NA
cdr3_aa: CSAWGEASGSETQYF

v_call: TRBV30
j_call: TRBJ1-4
clone_size: NA
cdr3_aa: CAWSKDRNVEKLFF

v_call: TRBV19
j_call: TRBJ2-3
clone_size: NA
cdr3_aa: CASSTPGLPDTQYF

v_call: TRBV5-1
j_call: NA
clone_size: NA
cdr3_aa: CASSGAGSQKGYEQYF

v_call: TRBV2
j_call: TRBJ2-2
clone_size: NA
cdr3_aa: CATGRGSDTGELFF

v_call: TRBV27
j_call: TRBJ1-6
clone_size: NA
cdr3_aa: CASSYRDRRFNSPLHF

v_call: TRBV5-1
j_call: TRBJ2-3
clone_size: NA
cdr3_aa: CASKVRGYADTQYF

v_call: TRBV30
j_call: TRBJ1-6
clone_size: NA
cdr3_aa: CTWSKGGSYNSPLHF

v_call: TRBV15
j_call: TRBJ2-5
clone_size: NA
cdr3_aa: CATSGHQRETQYF

v_call: TRBV19
j_call: TRBJ1-1
clone_size: NA
cdr3_aa: CASSLGQGTEAFF

v_call: TRBV27
j_call: TRBJ2-7
clone_size: NA
cdr3_aa: CASRAAGSPYEQYF

v_call: TRBV5-1
j_call: TRBJ2-7
clone_size: NA
cdr3_aa: CASSLGWEKDEQYF

v_call: TRBV11-2
j_call: TRBJ2-7
clone_size: NA
cdr3_aa: CASSLDRGLALHEQYF

v_call: TRBV28
j_call: TRBJ2-5
clone_size: NA
cdr3_aa: CASSSGGEETQYF

v_call: TRBV7-3
j_call: TRBJ1-1
clone_size: NA
cdr3_aa: CASLPGQGVWAEAFF

v_call: TRBV16
j_call: TRBJ2-2
clone_size: NA
cdr3_aa: CASSQNSVGELFF

v_call: TRBV18
j_call: TRBJ1-4
clone_size: few
cdr3_aa: CASSPSQGQGANEKLFF

v_call: TRBV27
j_call: TRBJ2-7
clone_size: NA
cdr3_aa: CASSLSGTGEGEQYF

v_call: TRBV18
j_call: TRBJ2-3
clone_size: few
cdr3_aa: CASSRMDRGTEDTQYF

v_call: TRBV5-4
j_call: TRBJ2-7
clone_size: few
cdr3_aa: CASSFGENEQYF

v_call: TRBV30
j_call: TRBJ1-2
clone_size: NA
cdr3_aa: CAWSRTGYYGYTF

v_call: TRBV30
j_call: TRBJ2-7
clone_size: NA
cdr3_aa: CAWSLTGTGGREQYF

v_call: TRBV28
j_call: TRBJ1-4
clone_size: NA
cdr3_aa: CASGTGRQKLFF

v_call: TRBV4-1
j_call: TRBJ1-1
clone_size: NA
cdr3_aa: CASSQDWGAEAFF

v_call: TRBV6-5
j_call: TRBJ1-4
clone_size: few
cdr3_aa: CASSGQSTNEKLFF

v_call: TRBV5-8
j_call: TRBJ2-7
clone_size: NA
cdr3_aa: CASSLGSVYEQYF

v_call: TRBV5-1
j_call: TRBJ2-3
clone_size: NA
cdr3_aa: CASSPDSPSTDTQYF

v_call: TRBV5-1
j_call: TRBJ1-6
clone_size: once
cdr3_aa: CASSVDGTGFNSPLHF

v_call: TRBV6-1
j_call: TRBJ1-2
clone_size: NA
cdr3_aa: CASSEDRENGYTF

v_call: TRBV7-2
j_call: TRBJ1-4
clone_size: NA
cdr3_aa: CASSQISTNEKLFF

v_call: TRBV28
j_call: TRBJ1-4
clone_size: NA
cdr3_aa: CASQGTTGGGSEKLFF

v_call: TRBV30
j_call: TRBJ1-5
clone_size: NA
cdr3_aa: CAWSVNMAAAKHF